This T cell receptor beta chain was sequenced in a study of blood T cell repertoires in COVID-19. Study context: Collection of acute and convalescent COVID-19 samples took place in the United States, Italy and Spain. In each case, the material was cDNA or gDNA derived from T cells, B-cell-depleted T cells, or PBMCs.

CDR3 length equals 14 residues. CDR1 WNHNN and CDR2 SYGVQD come from the germline V gene (reference sequence). The V gene end was trimmed by 4 bases and the J gene end by 2 bases; junction bases not matched to a gene: 3. As processed by the authors: Nucleated cell number was recorded as an estimate derived from reference gene primer amplification. Here immunoSEQ multiplex PCR was the method, and the copy in TCRdb shows in-frame clones only, minus some. The DNA gave D and trimming, while V, J and clone size come from that table. The sample consists of 180,000 or so clones, around 86% of them appearing once.

This receptor was obtained from a man between 35 and 55 years old with acute or convalescent COVID-19. Sequenced: peripheral blood. J is TRBJ2-3 and V is TRBV10-1; 7 bases are shared with TRBD1. This chain's CDR3 is CASSGQGPTDTQYF. The CDR3 DNA reads as TGCGCCAGCAGTGGACAGGGTCCCACAGATACGCAGTATTTT.